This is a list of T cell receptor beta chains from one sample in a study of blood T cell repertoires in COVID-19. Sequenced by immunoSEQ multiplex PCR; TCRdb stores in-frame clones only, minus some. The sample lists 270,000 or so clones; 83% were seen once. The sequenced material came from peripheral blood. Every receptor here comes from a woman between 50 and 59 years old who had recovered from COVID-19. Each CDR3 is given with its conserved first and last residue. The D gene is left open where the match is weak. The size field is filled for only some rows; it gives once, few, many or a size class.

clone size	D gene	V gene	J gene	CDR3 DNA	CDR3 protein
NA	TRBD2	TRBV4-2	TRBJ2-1	TGTGCCAGCAGCACCTACCCTGGGGGGGACAATGAGCAGTTCTTC	CASSTYPGGDNEQFF
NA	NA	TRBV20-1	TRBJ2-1	TGCAGTGCTAGTACGGGGGGCATATCCTACAATGAGCAGTTCTTC	CSASTGGISYNEQFF
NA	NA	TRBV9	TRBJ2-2	TGTGCCAGCAGCCCCTTGGGGGGGCCGAGCACCGGGGAGCTGTTTTTT	CASSPLGGPSTGELFF
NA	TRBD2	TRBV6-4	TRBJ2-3	TGTGCCAGCAGTGAAGGGCTAGCGGGTTACACAGATACGCAGTATTTT	CASSEGLAGYTDTQYF
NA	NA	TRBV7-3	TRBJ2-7	TGTGCCAGCAGCACAGTTCCGCTGAGGTACTTC	CASSTVPLRYF
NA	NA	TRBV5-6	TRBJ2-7	TGTGCCAGCAGCTTGGGGTCGGCTCGGAGGGAGCAGTACTTC	CASSLGSARREQYF
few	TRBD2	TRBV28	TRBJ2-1	TGTGCCAGCATGGTCGGGGGGGCCTACAATGAGCAGTTCTTC	CASMVGGAYNEQFF
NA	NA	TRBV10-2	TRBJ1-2	TGCGCCAGCAGTCAGGGGAACTATGGCTACACCTTC	CASSQGNYGYTF
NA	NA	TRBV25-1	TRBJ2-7	TGTGCCAGCAGTGGCAGGAATCTCCCCGGGGGCGAGCAGTACTTC	CASSGRNLPGGEQYF
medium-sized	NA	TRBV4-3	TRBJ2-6	TGCGCCAGCAGCCCTGAGGGGGATTTGGCTGGGGCCAACGTCCTGACTTTC	CASSPEGDLAGANVLTF
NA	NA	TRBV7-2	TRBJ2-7	TGTGCCAGCAGCTTACAACCACTAGGGGAGCAGTACTTC	CASSLQPLGEQYF
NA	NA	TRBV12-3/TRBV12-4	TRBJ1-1	TGTGCCAGCAGTTGGAGCCGGAACACTGAAGCTTTCTTT	CASSWSRNTEAFF
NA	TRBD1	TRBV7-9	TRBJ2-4	TGTGCCAGCAGCCAGGGACAGGCAAACATTCAGTACTTC	CASSQGQANIQYF
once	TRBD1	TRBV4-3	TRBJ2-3	TGCGCCAGCAGCCAGGACAGGAGAGACTCCACAGATACGCAGTATTTT	CASSQDRRDSTDTQYF
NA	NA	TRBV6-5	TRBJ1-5	TGTGCCAGCAGTTCCCACACCAATCAGCCCCAGCATTTT	CASSSHTNQPQHF
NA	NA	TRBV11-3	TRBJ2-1	TGTGCCAGCAGCATAACAGGGAATGAGCAGTTCTTC	CASSITGNEQFF
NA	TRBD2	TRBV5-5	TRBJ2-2	TGTGCCAGCTTTTCCCGCCGGGGACTAGCGGGAGGGCACGGGGAGCTGTTTTTT	CASFSRRGLAGGHGELFF